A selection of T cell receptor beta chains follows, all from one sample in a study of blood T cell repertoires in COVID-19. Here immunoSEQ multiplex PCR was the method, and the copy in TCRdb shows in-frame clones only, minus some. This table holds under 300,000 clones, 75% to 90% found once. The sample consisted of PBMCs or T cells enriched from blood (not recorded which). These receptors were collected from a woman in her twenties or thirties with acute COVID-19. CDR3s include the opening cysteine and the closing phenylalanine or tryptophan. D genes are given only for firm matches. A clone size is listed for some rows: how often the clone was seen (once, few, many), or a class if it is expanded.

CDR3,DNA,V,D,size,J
CASSLGQGNQPQHF,TGTGCCAGCAGCTTGGGACAGGGGAATCAGCCCCAGCATTTT,TRBV28,TRBD1,-,TRBJ1-5
CASTSGYQETQYF,TGTGCCAGCACTAGCGGGTACCAAGAGACCCAGTACTTC,TRBV2,TRBD2,-,TRBJ2-5
CASSPRDWRGGKETQYF,TGTGCCAGCAGCCCTCGGGACTGGCGGGGGGGGAAAGAGACCCAGTACTTC,TRBV7-9,TRBD2,few,TRBJ2-5
CASSLTAGQKTGELFF,TGTGCCAGCAGCCTGACGGCGGGGCAGAAGACCGGGGAGCTGTTTTTT,TRBV11-1,-,-,TRBJ2-2
CASSPGQGSNQPQHF,TGTGCCAGTAGTCCCGGACAGGGAAGCAATCAGCCCCAGCATTTT,TRBV19,TRBD1,-,TRBJ1-5
CASSQDIGFGGGAHGYTF,TGTGCCAGCAGCCAAGATATAGGTTTCGGAGGGGGCGCGCATGGCTACACCTTC,TRBV3-1/TRBV3-2,TRBD1,-,TRBJ1-2
CASSRGSHSNQPQHF,TGTGCCAGTAGTAGAGGGTCCCATAGCAATCAGCCCCAGCATTTT,TRBV19,-,once,TRBJ1-5
CASSLAIKDSYGYTF,TGTGCCAGCAGCTTAGCGATTAAGGACAGCTATGGCTACACCTTC,TRBV7-2,-,-,TRBJ1-2
CAISESVGGGTDTQYF,TGTGCCATCAGTGAGTCCGTCGGCGGGGGGACAGATACGCAGTATTTT,TRBV10-3,TRBD2,-,TRBJ2-3
CSASSSLRQGSYEQYF,TGCAGTGCTAGTTCCTCGTTGCGACAGGGCTCCTACGAGCAGTACTTC,TRBV20-1,TRBD1,-,TRBJ2-7
CASSRGFSSTDTQYF,TGCGCCAGCTCCCGAGGGTTCTCAAGCACAGATACGCAGTATTTT,TRBV5-1,-,-,TRBJ2-3
CASSQRTVAFF,TGTGCCAGCAGCCAGAGGACAGTAGCTTTCTTT,TRBV12-3/TRBV12-4,-,-,TRBJ1-1
CASSDGYSYNEQFF,TGTGCCAGCAGTGACGGGTACTCCTACAATGAGCAGTTCTTC,TRBV6-1,-,-,TRBJ2-1
CASSRDYSYEQYF,TGTGCCAGCAGTCGGGACTACTCCTACGAGCAGTACTTC,TRBV6-5,TRBD2,-,TRBJ2-7
CASTPLAGTYEQYF,TGTGCCAGCACCCCCCTAGCGGGGACCTACGAGCAGTACTTC,TRBV27,TRBD2,-,TRBJ2-7
CASTTSGSRDEQFF,TGTGCCAGCACTACCAGTGGGAGTAGGGATGAGCAGTTCTTC,TRBV7-9,-,-,TRBJ2-1
CASSHNTNEQFF,TGCGCCAGCAGCCACAATACTAATGAGCAGTTCTTC,TRBV4-1,-,-,TRBJ2-1
CASSEGTGVGEQYF,TGCGCCAGCAGTGAGGGGACAGGGGTCGGCGAGCAGTACTTC,TRBV10-1,TRBD1,-,TRBJ2-7
CASSLLGGGGVYNEQFF,TGTGCCAGCAGTTTATTAGGCGGGGGAGGAGTTTACAATGAGCAGTTCTTC,TRBV27,TRBD2,-,TRBJ2-1
CASSEPAGVSGNTIYF,TGTGCCAGCAGTGAACCGGCGGGTGTCTCTGGAAACACCATATATTTT,TRBV25-1,-,-,TRBJ1-3
CASSTPGGGNEKLFF,TGTGCCAGCAGTACACCGGGAGGCGGGAATGAAAAACTGTTTTTT,TRBV6-7,-,-,TRBJ1-4
CASSKEVDKTYEQYF,TGTGCCAGCAGCAAAGAAGTGGACAAGACCTACGAGCAGTACTTC,TRBV21-1,-,-,TRBJ2-7
CASSRGSMNTEAFF,TGTGCCAGCAGCCGGGGAAGCATGAACACTGAAGCTTTCTTT,TRBV28,-,-,TRBJ1-1
CASSSIGVVEKLFF,TGTGCCAGCAGTTCTATAGGGGTTGTTGAAAAACTGTTTTTT,TRBV27,-,-,TRBJ1-4
CASSWTELSEQYF,TGTGCCAGCAGTTGGACAGAGCTAAGCGAGCAGTACTTC,TRBV12-3/TRBV12-4,-,-,TRBJ2-7
CAIRLSGLRETQYF,TGTGCCATACGGCTTAGCGGGTTAAGGGAGACCCAGTACTTC,TRBV2,TRBD2,few,TRBJ2-5
CASRPDRSSGNTIYF,TGTGCCAGCAGGCCGGACAGGAGCTCTGGAAACACCATATATTTT,TRBV11-2,TRBD1,-,TRBJ1-3
CASSPQNTEAFF,TGTGCCAGCAGCCCCCAGAACACTGAAGCTTTCTTT,TRBV14,-,-,TRBJ1-1
CASNPGGSSPLHF,TGTGCCAGCAATCCAGGGGGAAGTTCACCCCTCCACTTT,TRBV28,TRBD1,-,TRBJ1-6
CASGLTGAPETQYF,TGTGCTAGTGGACTAACAGGCGCCCCGGAGACCCAGTACTTC,TRBV12-5,-,-,TRBJ2-5
CASSLGVPNEKLFF,TGCGCCAGCAGCTTAGGGGTCCCGAATGAAAAACTGTTTTTT,TRBV5-1,-,-,TRBJ1-4
CASSLGGGSSGNTIYF,TGCGCCAGCAGCTTGGGAGGCGGAAGCTCTGGAAACACCATATATTTT,TRBV5-1,-,-,TRBJ1-3
CASSYATGGTYEQYF,TGTGCCAGCAGTTACGCGACAGGGGGTACCTACGAGCAGTACTTC,TRBV6-5,TRBD1,-,TRBJ2-7
CASAPGGYSYEQYF,TGTGCCAGCGCACCAGGGGGTTACTCCTACGAGCAGTACTTC,TRBV11-2,TRBD1,-,TRBJ2-7
CASGGVWNSPLHF,TGTGCCAGCGGCGGGGTCTGGAATTCACCCCTCCACTTT,TRBV6-5,-,-,TRBJ1-6
CASSLLGVEQYF,TGTGCCAGCAGTCTTCTAGGCGTCGAGCAGTACTTC,TRBV12-3/TRBV12-4,-,-,TRBJ2-7
CASSPLSGGNTIYF,TGTGCCAGCTCACCGTTGTCCGGGGGAAACACCATATATTTT,TRBV18,-,once,TRBJ1-3
CASSPTGNSNSPLHF,TGTGCCAGCTCACCGACAGGCAATTCTAATTCACCCCTCCACTTT,TRBV18,-,once,TRBJ1-6
CASKIRIYSNQPQHF,TGTGCCAGCAAAATAAGAATCTATAGCAATCAGCCCCAGCATTTT,TRBV6-5,-,-,TRBJ1-5
CASRREGLVNEQFF,TGTGCCAGCAGGCGGGAGGGCCTCGTTAATGAGCAGTTCTTC,TRBV7-9,TRBD2,-,TRBJ2-1
CASSESSRTEAFF,TGTGCCAGCAGCGAATCATCGAGGACTGAAGCTTTCTTT,TRBV7-3,-,-,TRBJ1-1
CASSPRTGPLYEQYF,TGTGCCAGCAGCCCGAGGACAGGGCCGCTCTACGAGCAGTACTTC,TRBV7-9,TRBD1,-,TRBJ2-7
CASTDRGSSDTQYF,TGTGCCAGCACCGACAGGGGTTCATCAGATACGCAGTATTTT,TRBV5-4,TRBD1,-,TRBJ2-3
CSVAGTRAIEQFF,TGCAGCGTTGCCGGGACTAGGGCTATTGAGCAGTTCTTC,TRBV29-1,TRBD2,-,TRBJ2-1
CASGFHRDSGANVLTF,TGTGCTAGTGGTTTCCACCGGGACTCTGGGGCCAACGTCCTGACTTTC,TRBV12-5,-,-,TRBJ2-6
CASSQGQFNEQFF,TGTGCCAGCAGCCAGGGACAGTTCAATGAGCAGTTCTTC,TRBV7-2,TRBD1,-,TRBJ2-1
CASSTDRGFNGYTF,TGTGCCAGCAGTACCGACAGGGGTTTTAATGGCTACACCTTC,TRBV27,TRBD1,-,TRBJ1-2
CASSLGIAGLTDYEQYF,TGCGCCAGCAGCTTGGGGATAGCGGGACTAACGGACTACGAGCAGTACTTC,TRBV5-1,TRBD2,-,TRBJ2-7